One sample yielded the 9 T cell receptor beta chains listed below, sequenced in a study of prognosis after radiotherapy for stage I lung cancer. TCR beta CDR3 was amplified from genomic DNA by two-round multiplex PCR. Round-one PCR had primers specific to each TRBV and TRBJ gene. Via MiXCR, TCRdb re-called the multiplex PCR reads, giving one row per CDR3 protein. The sample carries tens of thousands of distinct CDR3 sequences, roughly a quarter recorded once. Sequencing was performed on PBMCs, taken before or after stereotactic body radiation therapy (not recorded which). These TCRs come from a donor aged 50 or older with non-small cell lung cancer.

The chain couples TRBV5-1 to TRBJ2-7; D is perhaps TRBD1 (5 bases). The germline V gene encodes CDR1 SGHRS and CDR2 YFSETQ. Trimming took 0 bases from V and 13 from J, leaving 20 bases between them. The CDR3 runs 14 residues. The CDR3, as DNA: TGCGCCAGCAGCTTGGCACCAGGGAAGGACGTGCATTACTTC. Translation gives CASSLAPGKDVHYF.

Concerning this clonotype itself: Because it lacks the conserved phenylalanine or tryptophan at the end, this CDR3 is likely a read error. The chain uses TRBV30 and TRBJ1-6; possibly TRBD1 for D (5 bases). Germline V CDR1 and CDR2: GTSNPN, SVGIG (reference sequence). This CDR3 has 14 residues. The CDR3 coding sequence is TGTGCCTGGAGTCAGGACACTTTTGATTCGCCCCTCCACTCT. It codes for CAWSQDTFDSPLHS.

This clonotype was recorded at least ten times. The CDR3 DNA is TGTGCCAGCAGCAGTACGACAGGGGAGACCCAGTACTTC. Its translation is CASSSTTGETQYF. The chain uses TRBV3-1 and TRBJ2-5; 7 nucleotides align to TRBD1. The CDR3 totals 13 residues. The germline CDR1 and CDR2 sequences are LGHDT and YNNKEL (reference sequence). The J segment lost 5 bases and the V segment lost 5 bases, leaving 5 bases of the junction unmatched.

Judged by abundance, this clonotype is medium-sized. The V call is TRBV6-1, the J call TRBJ2-2, with D possibly being TRBD2 (6 bases). CDR1 MNHNS and CDR2 SASEGT come from the germline V gene. V gave up 10 bases and J gave up 7 bases, with 10 bases separating them. The CDR3 is made up of 11 amino acids. In nucleotides, the CDR3 is TGTGCCACCACCGGGGGCGGGGAGCTGTTTTTT. Protein product: CATTGGGELFF.

This clonotype was seen repeatedly, ten times or more. The rearrangement uses TRBV12-5 and TRBJ2-7; TRBD1 matches at 8 bases. The CDR3 sequence is 18 residues long. CDR1 is LGHNT, CDR2 FRNRAP, per germline. With V trimmed by 2 bases and J by 1 base, 13 bases remained unmatched. CDR3: CASGLRLRDRFGSYEQYF. The CDR3 DNA reads as TGTGCTAGTGGTTTGCGCCTCAGGGACAGGTTCGGGTCCTACGAGCAGTACTTC.

This clonotype was seen many times. This sequence joins TRBV19 and TRBJ2-1, with 13 bases that match TRBD2. V dropped 5 bases and J dropped 8; count of bases not matched to a gene: 6. Looked up from germline, CDR1 is LNHDA and CDR2 is SQIVND (reference sequence). This CDR3 has 15 amino acids. The DNA for the CDR3 is TGTGCCAGTAGTCCTCAAGGACTAGCGGGAGATGAGCAGTTCTTC. Protein sequence: CASSPQGLAGDEQFF.

This clonotype was seen many times. The CDR3 spells CSARDPSQGNEQFF. CDR3 coding DNA: TGCAGTGCTAGAGATCCCTCCCAAGGGAATGAGCAGTTCTTC. The rearrangement uses TRBV20-1 and TRBJ2-1; D is undetermined. There are 14 residues in the CDR3. Germline CDR1 and CDR2: DFQATT and SNEGSKA (reference sequence). Trimming stripped 0 bases from V and 7 bases from J, with 13 bases between.

In its sample, this clonotype was seen many times. The chain is built from TRBV27 and TRBJ2-1; D perhaps matches TRBD2 (6 bases). Trimming took off 9 bases at V and 0 bases at J, with 21 bases between the two ends. The CDR3 has 17 amino acids. CDR1 and CDR2 (germline): MNHEY, SMNVEV (reference sequence). The CDR3 region is CASQWGSGGSSYNEQFF. For the CDR3, the DNA is TGTGCCAGTCAGTGGGGTAGCGGAGGGAGCTCCTACAATGAGCAGTTCTTC.

As to this clonotype: One end of the junction does not line up with germline, which may come from a read error. This chain joins TRBV5-1 and TRBJ1-1; 9 bases line up with TRBD1. The CDR3 covers 13 residues. Germline-derived CDR1 and CDR2 are SGHRS and YFSETQ. The CDR3 nucleotides read TGCGCCAGCAGCTGGACAGGGGACACTGAAGCTTTATTT. Translating gives CASSWTGDTEALF.